The 11 T cell receptor beta chains below all came from one sample that was sequenced in a study of T cells in Graves' hyperthyroidism and ophthalmopathy. There were TCR beta CDR3 regions amplified from RNA transcripts. Using the HTBI primer set, a first-round RT-PCR was run on the TCR CDR3. Each CDR3 protein gets one entry after TCRdb re-called the multiplex PCR reads with MiXCR. Of 660,000 or so distinct CDR3 sequences listed, 20% are singletons. Sequenced sample: blood. These receptors were collected from a man aged 25-45 years with Graves' ophthalmopathy.

This clonotype came up many times. The chain links TRBV5-1 to TRBJ2-3, with TRBD2 matching 9 bases. This CDR3 contains 13 residues. The germline CDR1 and CDR2 sequences are SGHRS and YFSETQ. Trimming removed 7 bases from V and 4 bases from J; junction bases left unmatched: 4. Written as DNA, the CDR3 is TGCGCCAGCTGGCGGGAGGGGCCAGATACGCAGTATTTT. Amino acids: CASWREGPDTQYF.

This clonotype was seen a few times. V gene TRBV28 combines with J gene TRBJ1-4, with a weak D call TRBD1 (5 bases). Trimming left V 3 bases short and J 0 bases short, with 11 bases between. Germline-derived CDR1 and CDR2 are MDHEN and SYDVKM. This CDR3 is 16 amino acids long. DNA for the CDR3: TGTGCCAGCAGTTTTGGGACCAGCGCAACTAATGAAAAACTGTTTTTT. It translates to CASSFGTSATNEKLFF.

This clonotype occurred many times. This chain connects TRBV3-1 to TRBJ2-6; D gene unclear. Trimming cost V 0 bases and J 0 bases, with 9 bases left between them. This CDR3 is built from 17 residues. Germline assignment: CDR1 LGHDT and CDR2 YNNKEL (reference sequence). The CDR3 loop is CASSQDLRSSGANVLTF. For the CDR3, the DNA is TGTGCCAGCAGCCAAGATCTGCGAAGCTCTGGGGCCAACGTCCTGACTTTC.

V gene TRBV6-2 or TRBV6-3 combines with J gene TRBJ2-7; tentatively, D is TRBD1 (5 bases). The germline gives CDR1 MNHEY, CDR2 SVGEGT. V was pared by 0 bases and J by 2 bases, with 14 bases between. The CDR3 has 16 amino acids. The CDR3 nucleotides are TGTGCCAGCAGTTACTCGAAGGGGCTGGGTACCTACGAGCAGTACTTC. The encoded protein is CASSYSKGLGTYEQYF.

This clonotype showed up just a few times. The J gene is TRBJ1-1, the V gene TRBV9; D ambiguous. The CDR3 spans 14 residues. Germline V lookup: CDR1 SGDLS, CDR2 YYNGEE. Trimming cost V 0 bases and J 1 base, with 7 bases left between them. The CDR3 sequence is CASSVADGNTEAFF. As DNA, the CDR3 is TGTGCCAGCAGCGTAGCTGACGGGAACACTGAAGCTTTCTTT.

The chain recombines TRBV5-1 with TRBJ1-2, with 9 bases matching TRBD1. CDR1 and CDR2 from the germline V gene are SGHRS and YFSETQ. J was trimmed by 4 bases and V by 4 bases; bases with no gene match: 11. CDR3 length: 16 amino acids. The CDR3 loop reads CASSGGQGGLGYGYTF. The CDR3 DNA follows: TGCGCCAGCAGCGGGGGACAGGGCGGCTTGGGCTATGGCTACACCTTC.

This chain uses TRBV19 with TRBJ2-2; no definite D call. The CDR3 runs 15 residues. Looked up from germline, CDR1 is LNHDA and CDR2 is SQIVND (reference sequence). With 3 bases removed from V and 3 bases from J, the gap between germline ends came to 11 bases. The CDR3 protein is CASSIWGPDTGELFF. The CDR3 coding sequence is TGTGCCAGTAGTATTTGGGGTCCGGACACCGGGGAGCTGTTTTTT.

V is TRBV19 and J is TRBJ2-3; D is undetermined. V lost 3 bases to trimming and J lost 4 bases, with 11 bases between them. Germline CDR1 and CDR2: LNHDA and SQIVND (reference sequence). CDR3 size: 14 residues. The chain's CDR3 is CASSILLNADTQYF. The CDR3, as DNA: TGTGCCAGTAGTATCTTGTTGAATGCAGATACGCAGTATTTT.

This clonotype was picked up a small number of times. The J gene is TRBJ1-5, the V gene TRBV28, with D possibly being TRBD1 (5 bases). This CDR3 spans 12 amino acids. Per germline, CDR1 MDHEN and CDR2 SYDVKM. Trimming stripped 6 bases from V and 6 bases from J, with 9 bases between. The CDR3 sequence: CASRQGLQPQHF. The CDR3 bases are TGTGCCAGCAGGCAGGGACTTCAGCCCCAGCATTTT.

The chain couples TRBV24-1 to TRBJ2-6, with 8 bases aligning to TRBD1. After removal of 4 bases from V and 4 bases from J, the junction contained 5 bases not matched to a gene. There are 16 residues in the CDR3. CDR1 and CDR2 from the germline V gene are KGHDR and SFDVKD. The CDR3 is CATSEVDRAGANVLTF. CDR3 nucleotide sequence: TGTGCCACCAGTGAAGTGGACAGGGCCGGGGCCAACGTCCTGACTTTC.

This clonotype occurred a few times. The chain links TRBV7-6 to TRBJ1-6; D may be TRBD1 (5 bases). This CDR3 is built from 17 residues. Trimming stripped 5 bases from V and 9 bases from J, with 23 bases between. Germline V gene sequence: CDR1 SGHVS, CDR2 FNYEAQ. CDR3 nucleotides: TGTGCCAGCAGCGCAGACGGTAGGGGTTCGACTCCTTCACCCCTCCACTTT. It is translated as CASSADGRGSTPSPLHF.